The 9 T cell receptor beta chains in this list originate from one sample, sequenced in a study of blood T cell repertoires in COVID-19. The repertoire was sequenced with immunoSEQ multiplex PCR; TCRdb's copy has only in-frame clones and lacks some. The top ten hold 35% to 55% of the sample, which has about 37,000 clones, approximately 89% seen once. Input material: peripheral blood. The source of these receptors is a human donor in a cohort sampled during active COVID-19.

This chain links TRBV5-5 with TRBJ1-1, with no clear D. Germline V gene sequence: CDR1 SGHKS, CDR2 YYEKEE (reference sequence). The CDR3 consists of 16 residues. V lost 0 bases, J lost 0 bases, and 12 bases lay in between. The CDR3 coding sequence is TGTGCCAGCAGCTTGGGAAGCGGGCTCATGAACACTGAAGCTTTCTTT. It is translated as CASSLGSGLMNTEAFF.

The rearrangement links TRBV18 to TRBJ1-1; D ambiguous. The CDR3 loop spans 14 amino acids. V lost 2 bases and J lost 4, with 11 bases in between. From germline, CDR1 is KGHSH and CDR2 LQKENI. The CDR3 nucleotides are TGTGCCAGCTCACCAAGGGAGGGCGGCACTGAAGCTTTCTTT. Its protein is CASSPREGGTEAFF.

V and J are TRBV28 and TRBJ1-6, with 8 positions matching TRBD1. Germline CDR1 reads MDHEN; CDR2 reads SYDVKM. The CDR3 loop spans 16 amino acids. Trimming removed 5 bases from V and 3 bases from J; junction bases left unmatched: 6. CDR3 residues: CASSTSTGGYNSPLHF. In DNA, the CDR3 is TGTGCCAGCAGTACTTCAACAGGGGGCTATAATTCACCCCTCCACTTT.

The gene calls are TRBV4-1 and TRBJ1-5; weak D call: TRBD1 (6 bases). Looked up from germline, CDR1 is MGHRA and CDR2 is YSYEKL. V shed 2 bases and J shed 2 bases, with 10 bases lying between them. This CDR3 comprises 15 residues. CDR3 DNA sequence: TGCGCCAGCAGCCAACAGGGGCTAGGCAATCAGCCCCAGCATTTT. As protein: CASSQQGLGNQPQHF.

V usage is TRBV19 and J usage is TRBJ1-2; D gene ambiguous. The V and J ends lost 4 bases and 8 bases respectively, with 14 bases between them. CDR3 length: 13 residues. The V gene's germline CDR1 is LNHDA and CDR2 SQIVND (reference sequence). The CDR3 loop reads CASSRGPTGGYTF. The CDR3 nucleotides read TGTGCCAGTAGTAGAGGCCCTACGGGGGGCTACACCTTC. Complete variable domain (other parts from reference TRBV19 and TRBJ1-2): DGGITQSPKYLFRKEGQNVTLSCEQNLNHDAMYWYRQDPGQGLRLIYYSQIVNDFQKGDIAEGYSVSREKKESFPLTVTSAQKNPTAFYLCASSRGPTGGYTFGSGTRLTVV.

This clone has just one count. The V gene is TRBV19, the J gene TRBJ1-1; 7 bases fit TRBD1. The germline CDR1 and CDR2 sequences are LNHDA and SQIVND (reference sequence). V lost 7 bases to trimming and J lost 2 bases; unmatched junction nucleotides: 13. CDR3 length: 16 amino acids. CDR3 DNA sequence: TGTGCCAGTATCTCGGGCAGGGGGGATAGTAACACTGAAGCTTTCTTT. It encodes CASISGRGDSNTEAFF.

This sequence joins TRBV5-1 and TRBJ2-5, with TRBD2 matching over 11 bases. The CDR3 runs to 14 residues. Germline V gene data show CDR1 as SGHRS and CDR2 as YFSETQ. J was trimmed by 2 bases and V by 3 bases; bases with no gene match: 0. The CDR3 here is CASSSSGGQETQYF. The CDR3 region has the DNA TGCGCCAGCAGCTCTAGCGGGGGGCAAGAGACCCAGTACTTC.

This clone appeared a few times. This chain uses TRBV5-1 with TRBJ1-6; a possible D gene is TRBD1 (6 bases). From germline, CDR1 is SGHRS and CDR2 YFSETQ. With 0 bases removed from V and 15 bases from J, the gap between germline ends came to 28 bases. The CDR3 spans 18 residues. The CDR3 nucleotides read TGCGCCAGCAGCTTGGTGGCGGCAGGGGCCATCTCGGGTGTACTCCTCCACTTT. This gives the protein CASSLVAAGAISGVLLHF.

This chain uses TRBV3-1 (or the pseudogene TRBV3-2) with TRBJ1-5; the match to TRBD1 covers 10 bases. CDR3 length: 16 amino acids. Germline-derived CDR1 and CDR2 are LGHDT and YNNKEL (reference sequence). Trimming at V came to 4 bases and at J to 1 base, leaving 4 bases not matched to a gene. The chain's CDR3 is CASSPRDRGSNQPQHF. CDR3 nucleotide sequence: TGTGCCAGCAGCCCCCGGGACAGGGGAAGCAATCAGCCCCAGCATTTT.